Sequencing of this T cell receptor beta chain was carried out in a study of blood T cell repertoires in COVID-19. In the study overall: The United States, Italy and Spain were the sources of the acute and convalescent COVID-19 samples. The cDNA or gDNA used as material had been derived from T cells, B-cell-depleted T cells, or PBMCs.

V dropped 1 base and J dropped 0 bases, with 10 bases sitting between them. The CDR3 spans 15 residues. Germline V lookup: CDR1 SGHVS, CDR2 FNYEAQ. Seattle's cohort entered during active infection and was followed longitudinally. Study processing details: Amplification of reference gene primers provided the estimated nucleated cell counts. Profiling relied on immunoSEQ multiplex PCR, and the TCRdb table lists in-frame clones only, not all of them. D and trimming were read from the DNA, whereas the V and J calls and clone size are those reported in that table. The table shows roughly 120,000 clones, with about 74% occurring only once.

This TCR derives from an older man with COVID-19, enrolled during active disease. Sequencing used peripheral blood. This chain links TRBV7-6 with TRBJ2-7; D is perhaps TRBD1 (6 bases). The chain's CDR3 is CASSLGTGSSYEQYF. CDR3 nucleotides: TGTGCCAGCAGCTTAGGTACAGGGAGCTCCTACGAGCAGTACTTC.